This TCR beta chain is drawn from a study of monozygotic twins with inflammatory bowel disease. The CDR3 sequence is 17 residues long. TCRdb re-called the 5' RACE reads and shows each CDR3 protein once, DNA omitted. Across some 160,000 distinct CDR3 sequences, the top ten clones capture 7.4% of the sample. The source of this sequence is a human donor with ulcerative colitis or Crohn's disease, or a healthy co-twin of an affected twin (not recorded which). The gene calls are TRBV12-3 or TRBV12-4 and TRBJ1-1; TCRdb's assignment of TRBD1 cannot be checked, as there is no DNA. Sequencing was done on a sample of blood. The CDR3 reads CASSFLIATGMNTEAFF.